The clone carrying this TCR beta chain has more than one count but fewer than ten. Between the trimmed V and J ends, which lost 7 bases and 2 bases, there was a span of 15 bases. Germline V lookup: CDR1 SGHRS, CDR2 YFSETQ. This CDR3 comprises 14 residues. Method: immunoSEQ multiplex PCR; TCRdb's copy keeps in-frame clones and lacks some. This table has about 400,000 clones, around 89% appearing once. The source of the sample is a study of blood T cell repertoires in COVID-19. The receptor was derived from a woman under 40 with acute COVID-19. V gene TRBV5-1 combines with J gene TRBJ1-2, with D hard to call. Sequenced: PBMCs or T cells enriched from blood (not recorded which). This chain's CDR3 is CASWSGLRNYGYTF. CDR3 nucleotides: TGCGCCAGCTGGAGTGGCCTTAGGAACTATGGCTACACCTTC.